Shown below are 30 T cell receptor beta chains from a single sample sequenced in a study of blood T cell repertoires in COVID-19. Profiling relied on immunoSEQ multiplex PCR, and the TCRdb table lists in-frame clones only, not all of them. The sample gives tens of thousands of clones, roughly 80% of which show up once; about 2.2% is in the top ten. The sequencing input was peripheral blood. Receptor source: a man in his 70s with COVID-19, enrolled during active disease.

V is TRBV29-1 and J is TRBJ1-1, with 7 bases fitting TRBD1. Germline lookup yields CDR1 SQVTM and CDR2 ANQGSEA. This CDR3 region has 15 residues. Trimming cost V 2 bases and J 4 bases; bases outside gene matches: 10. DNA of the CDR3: TGCAGCGTTGAAAGGGGGCTTGGAGGTGGCACTGAAGCTTTCTTT. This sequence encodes CSVERGLGGGTEAFF.

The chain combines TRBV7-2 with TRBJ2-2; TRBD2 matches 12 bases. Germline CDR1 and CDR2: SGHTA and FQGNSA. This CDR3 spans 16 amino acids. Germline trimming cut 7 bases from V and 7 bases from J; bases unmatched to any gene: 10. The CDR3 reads CASIQSGTSGFGELFF. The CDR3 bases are TGTGCCAGCATCCAATCCGGGACTAGCGGGTTCGGGGAGCTGTTTTTT. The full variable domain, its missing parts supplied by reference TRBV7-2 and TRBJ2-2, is GAGVSQSPSNKVTEKGKDVELRCDPISGHTALYWYRQSLGQGLEFLIYFQGNSAPDKSGLPSDRFSAERTGGSVSTLTIQRTQQEDSAVYLCASIQSGTSGFGELFFGEGSRLTVL.

DNA of the CDR3: TGTGCCAGCAGTTTACTTCTCGGGACAGCAGCCTATGGCTACACCTTC. Translated, it gives CASSLLLGTAAYGYTF. V and J are TRBV27 and TRBJ1-2; 7 bases align to TRBD1. This CDR3 is 16 amino acids long. Unmatched junction bases numbered 10, after V lost 2 bases and J lost 4 bases. The germline V gene has CDR1 MNHEY and CDR2 SMNVEV (reference sequence).

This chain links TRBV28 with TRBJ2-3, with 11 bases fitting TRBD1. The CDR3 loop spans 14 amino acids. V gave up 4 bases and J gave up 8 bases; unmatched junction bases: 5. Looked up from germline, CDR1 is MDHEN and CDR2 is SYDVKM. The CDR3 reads CASSSGQGAGTQYF. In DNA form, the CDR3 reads TGTGCCAGCAGTTCCGGACAGGGGGCGGGTACGCAGTATTTT.

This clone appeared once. The CDR3 loop is CASSPGQGLMGGEKLFF. CDR3 nucleotide sequence: TGTGCCAGCAGCCCTGGACAGGGGCTCATGGGGGGTGAAAAACTGTTTTTT. The genes are TRBV7-9 and TRBJ1-4; 9 bases match TRBD1. The CDR3 contains 17 residues. In germline, CDR1 is SEHNR, CDR2 FQNEAQ (reference sequence). J lost 7 bases, V lost 5 bases, and 14 bases had no gene match.

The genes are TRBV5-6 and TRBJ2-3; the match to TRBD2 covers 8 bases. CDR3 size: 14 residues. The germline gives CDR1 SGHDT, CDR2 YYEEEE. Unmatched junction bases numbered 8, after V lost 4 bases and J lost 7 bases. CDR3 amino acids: CASSPGGPAYTQYF. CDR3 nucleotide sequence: TGTGCCAGCAGCCCGGGGGGGCCCGCATATACGCAGTATTTT.

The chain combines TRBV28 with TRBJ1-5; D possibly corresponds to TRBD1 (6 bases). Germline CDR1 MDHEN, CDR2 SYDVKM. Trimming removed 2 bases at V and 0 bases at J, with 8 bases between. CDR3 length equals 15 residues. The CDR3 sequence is CASSLVQGSNQPQHF. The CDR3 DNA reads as TGTGCCAGCAGTTTAGTACAGGGTAGCAATCAGCCCCAGCATTTT.

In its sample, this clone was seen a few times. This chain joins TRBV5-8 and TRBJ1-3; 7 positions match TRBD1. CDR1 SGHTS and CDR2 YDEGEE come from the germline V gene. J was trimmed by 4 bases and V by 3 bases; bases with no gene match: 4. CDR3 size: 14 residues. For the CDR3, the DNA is TGTGCCAGCAGCTACCGGACAGGCGGAAACACCATATATTTT. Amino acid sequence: CASSYRTGGNTIYF.

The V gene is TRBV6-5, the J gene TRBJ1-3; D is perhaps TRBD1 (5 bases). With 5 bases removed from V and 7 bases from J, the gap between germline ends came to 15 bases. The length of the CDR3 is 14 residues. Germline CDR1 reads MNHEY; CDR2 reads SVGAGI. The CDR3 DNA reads TGTGCCAGCAGTAGAGACATACGGGGGAACACCATATATTTT. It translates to CASSRDIRGNTIYF.

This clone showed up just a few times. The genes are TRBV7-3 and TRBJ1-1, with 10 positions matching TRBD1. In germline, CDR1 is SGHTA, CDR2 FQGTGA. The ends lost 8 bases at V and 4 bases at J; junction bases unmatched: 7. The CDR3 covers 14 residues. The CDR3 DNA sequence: TGTGCCAGCTCAACCGGGACAGGGGCCACTGAAGCTTTCTTT. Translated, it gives CASSTGTGATEAFF. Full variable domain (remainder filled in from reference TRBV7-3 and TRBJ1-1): GAGVSQTPSNKVTEKGKYVELRCDPISGHTALYWYRQSLGQGPEFLIYFQGTGAADDSGLPNDRFFAVRPEGSVSTLKIQRTERGDSAVYLCASSTGTGATEAFFGQGTRLTVV.

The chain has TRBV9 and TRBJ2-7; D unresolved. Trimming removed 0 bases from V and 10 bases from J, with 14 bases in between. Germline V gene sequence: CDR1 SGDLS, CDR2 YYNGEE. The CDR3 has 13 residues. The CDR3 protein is CASSVGPNRGQYF. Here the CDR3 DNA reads TGTGCCAGCAGCGTAGGCCCAAATCGAGGTCAGTACTTC.

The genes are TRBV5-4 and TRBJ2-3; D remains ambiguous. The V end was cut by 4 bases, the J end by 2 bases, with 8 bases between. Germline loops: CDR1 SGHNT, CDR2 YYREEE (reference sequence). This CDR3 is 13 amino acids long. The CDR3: CASSREDTDTQYF. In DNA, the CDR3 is TGTGCCAGCAGCCGAGAGGACACAGATACGCAGTATTTT.

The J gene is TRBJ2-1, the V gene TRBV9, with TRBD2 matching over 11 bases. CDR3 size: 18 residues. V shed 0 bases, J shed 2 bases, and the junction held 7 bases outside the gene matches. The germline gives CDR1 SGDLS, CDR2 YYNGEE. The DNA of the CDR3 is TGTGCCAGCAGCGTAGGGCTAGCGGGAGGTCCCACCTACAATGAGCAGTTCTTC. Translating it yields CASSVGLAGGPTYNEQFF.

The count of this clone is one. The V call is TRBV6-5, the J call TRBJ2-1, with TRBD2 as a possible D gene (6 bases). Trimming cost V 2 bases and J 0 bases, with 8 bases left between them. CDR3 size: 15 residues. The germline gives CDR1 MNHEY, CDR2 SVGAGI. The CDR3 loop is CASSYGGSSYNEQFF. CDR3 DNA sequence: TGTGCCAGCAGTTACGGGGGGAGCTCCTACAATGAGCAGTTCTTC.

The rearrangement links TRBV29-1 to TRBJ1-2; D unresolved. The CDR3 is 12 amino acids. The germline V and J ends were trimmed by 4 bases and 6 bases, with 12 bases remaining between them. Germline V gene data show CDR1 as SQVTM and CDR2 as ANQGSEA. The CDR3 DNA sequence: TGCAGCGTTGGTGGCAGGCGTCATGGCTACACCTTC. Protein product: CSVGGRRHGYTF.

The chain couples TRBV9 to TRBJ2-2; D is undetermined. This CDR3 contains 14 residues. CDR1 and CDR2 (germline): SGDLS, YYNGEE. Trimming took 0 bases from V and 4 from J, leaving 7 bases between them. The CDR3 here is CASSVDGLTGELFF. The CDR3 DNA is TGTGCCAGCAGCGTAGATGGGCTCACCGGGGAGCTGTTTTTT.

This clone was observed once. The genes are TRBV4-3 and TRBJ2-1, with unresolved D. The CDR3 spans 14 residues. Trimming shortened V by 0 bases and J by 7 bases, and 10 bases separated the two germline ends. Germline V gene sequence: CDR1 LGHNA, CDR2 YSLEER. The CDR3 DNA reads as TGCGCCAGCAGCCAAGATGTAAGAGCTAATGAGCAGTTCTTC. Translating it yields CASSQDVRANEQFF.

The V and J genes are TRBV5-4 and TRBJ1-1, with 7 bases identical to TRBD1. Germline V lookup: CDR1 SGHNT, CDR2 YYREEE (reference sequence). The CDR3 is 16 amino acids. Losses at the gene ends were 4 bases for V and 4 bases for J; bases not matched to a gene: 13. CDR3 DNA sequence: TGTGCCAGCAGCCCGGAAGGGGGCGCCCGAATCACTGAAGCTTTCTTT. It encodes CASSPEGGARITEAFF.

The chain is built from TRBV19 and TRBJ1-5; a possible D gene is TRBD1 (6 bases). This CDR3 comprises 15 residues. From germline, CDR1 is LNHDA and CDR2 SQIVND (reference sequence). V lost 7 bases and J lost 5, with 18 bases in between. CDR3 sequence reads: CASTDQGNSDQPQHF. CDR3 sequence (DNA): TGTGCCAGTACCGACCAGGGGAACTCGGATCAGCCCCAGCATTTT.

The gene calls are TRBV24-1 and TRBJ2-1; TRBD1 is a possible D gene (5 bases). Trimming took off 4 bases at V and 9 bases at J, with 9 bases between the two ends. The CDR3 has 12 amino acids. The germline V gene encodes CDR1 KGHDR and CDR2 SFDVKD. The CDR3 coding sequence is TGTGCCACCAGTGACCAGGGTGCTGAGCAGTTCTTC. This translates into CATSDQGAEQFF.

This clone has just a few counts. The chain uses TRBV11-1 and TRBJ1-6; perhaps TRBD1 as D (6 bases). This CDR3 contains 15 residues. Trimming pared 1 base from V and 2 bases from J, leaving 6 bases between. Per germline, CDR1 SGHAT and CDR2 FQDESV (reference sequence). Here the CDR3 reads CASSLEGAYNSPLHF. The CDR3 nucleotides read TGTGCCAGCAGCTTAGAGGGGGCCTATAATTCACCCCTCCACTTT.

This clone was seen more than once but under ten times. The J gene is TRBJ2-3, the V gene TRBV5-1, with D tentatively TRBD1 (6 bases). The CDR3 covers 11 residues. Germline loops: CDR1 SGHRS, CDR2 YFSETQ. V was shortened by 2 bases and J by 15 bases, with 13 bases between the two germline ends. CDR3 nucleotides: TGCGCCAGCAGCTTTAACGACAGGTTATATTTT. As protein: CASSFNDRLYF. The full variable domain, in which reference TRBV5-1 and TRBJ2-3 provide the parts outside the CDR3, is KAGVTQTPRYLIKTRGQQVTLSCSPISGHRSVSWYQQTPGQGLQFLFEYFSETQRNKGNFPGRFSGRQFSNSRSEMNVSTLELGDSALYLCASSFNDRLYFGPGTRLTVL.

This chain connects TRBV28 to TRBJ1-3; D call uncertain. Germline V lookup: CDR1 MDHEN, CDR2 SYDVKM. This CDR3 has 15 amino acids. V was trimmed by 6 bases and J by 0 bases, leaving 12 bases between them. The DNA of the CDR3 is TGTGCCAGCAGGGGAGGGATGAGCTCTGGAAACACCATATATTTT. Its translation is CASRGGMSSGNTIYF.

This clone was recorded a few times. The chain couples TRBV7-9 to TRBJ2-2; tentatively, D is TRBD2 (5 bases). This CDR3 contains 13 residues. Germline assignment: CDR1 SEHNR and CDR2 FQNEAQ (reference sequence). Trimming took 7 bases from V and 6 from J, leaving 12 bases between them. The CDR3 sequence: CASMALGAGELFF. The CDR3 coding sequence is TGTGCCAGCATGGCGTTGGGAGCCGGGGAGCTGTTTTTT.

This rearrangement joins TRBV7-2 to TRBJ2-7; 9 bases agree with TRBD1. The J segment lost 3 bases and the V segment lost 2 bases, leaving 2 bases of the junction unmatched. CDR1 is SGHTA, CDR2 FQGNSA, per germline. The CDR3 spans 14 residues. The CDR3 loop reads CASSLRDRVYEQYF. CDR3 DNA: TGTGCCAGCAGCTTACGGGACAGGGTCTACGAGCAGTACTTC.

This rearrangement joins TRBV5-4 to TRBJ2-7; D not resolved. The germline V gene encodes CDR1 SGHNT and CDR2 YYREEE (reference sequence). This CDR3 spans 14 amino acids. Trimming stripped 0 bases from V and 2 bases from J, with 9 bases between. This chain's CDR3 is CASSLGGRPYEQYF. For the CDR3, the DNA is TGTGCCAGCAGCTTGGGAGGTAGGCCCTACGAGCAGTACTTC.

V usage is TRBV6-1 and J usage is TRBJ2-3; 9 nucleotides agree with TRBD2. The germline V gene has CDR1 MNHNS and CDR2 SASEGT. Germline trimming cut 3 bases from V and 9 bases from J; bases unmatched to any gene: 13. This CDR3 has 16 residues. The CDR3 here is CASSDVAGELVRTQYF. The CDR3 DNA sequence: TGTGCCAGCAGTGATGTAGCGGGAGAATTGGTTAGGACGCAGTATTTT.

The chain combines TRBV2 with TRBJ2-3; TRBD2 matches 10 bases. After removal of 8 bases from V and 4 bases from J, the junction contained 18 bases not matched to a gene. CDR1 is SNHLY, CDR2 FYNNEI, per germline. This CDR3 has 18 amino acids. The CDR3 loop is CASSRSWLAGVGADTQYF. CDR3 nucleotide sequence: TGTGCCAGCTCCCGAAGCTGGCTAGCGGGAGTTGGGGCAGATACGCAGTATTTT.

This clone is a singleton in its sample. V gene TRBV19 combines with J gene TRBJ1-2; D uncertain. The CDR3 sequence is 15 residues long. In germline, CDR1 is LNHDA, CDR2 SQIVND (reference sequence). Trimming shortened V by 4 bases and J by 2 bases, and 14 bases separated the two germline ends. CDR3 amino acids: CASSTKPGLNYGYTF. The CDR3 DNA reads TGTGCCAGTAGTACAAAACCGGGTCTAAACTATGGCTACACCTTC.

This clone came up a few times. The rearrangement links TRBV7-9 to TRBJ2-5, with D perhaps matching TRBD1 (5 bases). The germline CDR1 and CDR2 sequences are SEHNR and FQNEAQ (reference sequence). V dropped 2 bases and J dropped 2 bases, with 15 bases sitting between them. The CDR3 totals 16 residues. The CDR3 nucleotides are TGTGCCAGCAGCTTAAACATTCGGCAGGGTCAAGAGACCCAGTACTTC. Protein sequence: CASSLNIRQGQETQYF.